These 8 T cell receptor beta chains originate from one sample sequenced in a study of shared clonotypes between healthy human individuals. Clones were read by immunoSEQ multiplex PCR, and TCRdb kept only the in-frame ones, dropping some. This table has about 1 million clones, about 75% appearing once. What was sequenced was memory CD4+ T cells sorted from blood. As for subset: CD45RA-negative fraction. These receptors all stem from a young man in good health.

This chain connects TRBV29-1 to TRBJ2-7, with D possibly TRBD1 on 5 matching bases. The V and J ends lost 2 bases and 6 bases respectively, with 11 bases between them. Per germline, CDR1 SQVTM and CDR2 ANQGSEA. CDR3 length: 12 residues. CDR3 nucleotide sequence: TGCAGCGTTGAATGGGGCAGCTCCGAGCAGTACTTC. This translates into CSVEWGSSEQYF.

The chain recombines TRBV19 with TRBJ1-1; D unresolved. Germline V gene sequence: CDR1 LNHDA, CDR2 SQIVND (reference sequence). V lost 3 bases and J lost 4, with 6 bases in between. The length of the CDR3 is 12 residues. CDR3 in DNA: TGTGCCAGTAGTATCCGGGCCACTGAAGCTTTCTTT. Its translation: CASSIRATEAFF.

This chain uses TRBV10-3 with TRBJ2-5, with D perhaps assigned TRBD1 or TRBD2 (5 bases each). From germline, CDR1 is ENHRY and CDR2 SYGVKD. The CDR3 length is 14 residues. Trimming cost V 5 bases and J 2 bases, with 12 bases left between them. CDR3 residues: CAISSGTNQETQYF. DNA for the CDR3: TGTGCCATCAGTTCCGGGACGAATCAAGAGACCCAGTACTTC.

The rearrangement links TRBV29-1 to TRBJ1-1; D uncertain. The CDR3 sequence is 14 residues long. Trimming cost V 2 bases and J 3 bases, with 13 bases left between them. Germline V CDR1 and CDR2: SQVTM, ANQGSEA. For the CDR3, the DNA is TGCAGCGTTGAAAGGCTCCTGAAGGACACTGAAGCTTTCTTT. Encoded protein: CSVERLLKDTEAFF.

This sequence joins TRBV7-9 and TRBJ1-1; D may be TRBD1 (5 bases). Germline CDR1 is SEHNR and CDR2 is FQNEAQ (reference sequence). Trimming took 1 base from V and 6 from J, leaving 15 bases between them. CDR3 length: 15 amino acids. The CDR3 DNA reads as TGTGCCAGCAGCTTAGTACTGGGACGCCACGCTGAAGCTTTCTTT. Translated: CASSLVLGRHAEAFF.

V is TRBV29-1 and J is TRBJ1-1; 11 nucleotides align to TRBD1. This CDR3 is 14 amino acids long. CDR1 SQVTM and CDR2 ANQGSEA come from the germline V gene. V was clipped by 2 bases and J by 5 bases; unmatched bases: 4. CDR3 in amino acids: CSVERDRGATEAFF. The CDR3 region has the DNA TGCAGCGTTGAAAGGGACAGGGGGGCAACTGAAGCTTTCTTT.

This clone showed up just a few times. The chain joins TRBV7-8 to TRBJ2-7; weak D call: TRBD2 (5 bases). Trimming stripped 1 base from V and 4 bases from J, with 11 bases between. From germline, CDR1 is SGHVS and CDR2 FQNEAQ. The CDR3 is 14 amino acids. CDR3 protein: CASSLDSGRYEQYF. The DNA of the CDR3 is TGTGCCAGCAGCTTAGACAGCGGCCGGTACGAGCAGTACTTC.

This chain uses TRBV6-4 with TRBJ2-2, with TRBD1 identical over 7 bases. The CDR3 covers 17 residues. Germline V lookup: CDR1 MRHNA, CDR2 SNTAGT. The ends lost 6 bases at V and 3 bases at J; junction bases unmatched: 13. CDR3 amino acids: CASSQDRAARDTGELFF. DNA of the CDR3: TGTGCCAGCAGCCAAGACAGGGCGGCCCGGGACACCGGGGAGCTGTTTTTT.